The next 10 T cell receptor beta chains were all read from a single sample in a study of regulatory T cells in long-lasting Graves disease. Both iRepertoire HTBI primers and Arm-PCR of CDR3 regions were used to build the TCR beta libraries. Each CDR3 protein gets one entry after TCRdb re-called the multiplex PCR reads with MiXCR. This sample carries some 370,000 distinct CDR3 sequences, approximately 25% of them seen once, and the ten largest clones take less than 30%. Described time point: persistent/refractory GD, antithyroid drugs over 5 years with positive TRAb. RNA isolated from PBMCs was used to make the TCR library. The sequenced sample was peripheral blood mononuclear cells (PBMCs), obtained when the disease was refractory, from a patient treated with antithyroid drugs. Receptor source: a woman aged 40-49 years with Graves disease.

The chain uses TRBV7-2 and TRBJ2-1; a weak D match, TRBD1 (5 bases). The germline V and J ends were trimmed by 6 bases and 7 bases, with 10 bases remaining between them. Germline V gene lookup returns CDR1 SGHTA and CDR2 FQGNSA. This CDR3 is 12 amino acids long. This CDR3 reads CASRKGSNEQFF. The CDR3 DNA is TGTGCCAGCAGAAAGGGGTCTAATGAGCAGTTCTTC.

This clonotype was counted ten times or more. V is TRBV20-1 and J is TRBJ1-1; 7 nucleotides line up with TRBD1. The CDR3 length is 13 residues. The ends lost 6 bases at V and 5 bases at J; junction bases unmatched: 9. Germline CDR1 is DFQATT and CDR2 is SNEGSKA (reference sequence). CDR3 DNA sequence: TGCAGTGCCGCTCGACAGGGTGGGACTGAAGCTTTCTTT. The encoded protein is CSAARQGGTEAFF.

The V and J genes are TRBV7-2 and TRBJ2-5; 8 nucleotides match TRBD1. Germline CDR1 reads SGHTA; CDR2 reads FQGNSA. CDR3 length: 15 residues. The V and J ends lost 5 bases and 5 bases, in that order; junction bases with no gene match: 10. CDR3 protein: CASSLRRQGRETQYF. CDR3 in DNA: TGTGCCAGCAGCCTCCGGAGACAGGGGCGGGAGACCCAGTACTTC.

The chain links TRBV5-1 to TRBJ2-7; D is possibly TRBD1 (6 bases). The CDR3 has 14 amino acids. Trimming cost V 3 bases and J 3 bases, with 13 bases left between them. Germline-derived CDR1 and CDR2 are SGHRS and YFSETQ. For the CDR3, the DNA is TGCGCCAGCAGCTACGACAGGAGCCTCTACGAGCAGTACTTC. As protein: CASSYDRSLYEQYF.

This clonotype was counted at least ten times. The CDR3 loop is CASSLVTDSYEQYF. The CDR3 nucleotides are TGTGCCAGCAGCTTAGTTACGGACTCCTACGAGCAGTACTTC. This rearrangement joins TRBV11-2 to TRBJ2-7; D gene unclear. Germline lookup yields CDR1 SGHAT and CDR2 FQNNGV. The length of the CDR3 is 14 residues. The germline V and J ends were trimmed by 1 base and 0 bases, with 7 bases remaining between them.

For this clonotype: This sequence may be a read error, since a much larger clone differs from it by one base. The CDR3 sequence is CANRRDRPHTEAFF. The DNA of the CDR3 is TGTGCCAACAGAAGGGACAGGCCCCACACTGAAGCTTTCTTT. The V call is TRBV6-1, the J call TRBJ1-1, with 8 bases matching TRBD1. Germline trimming cut 10 bases from V and 3 bases from J; bases unmatched to any gene: 10. The V gene's germline CDR1 is MNHNS and CDR2 SASEGT. The CDR3 contains 14 residues.

Comments on this clonotype: This may arise from a read error, as a much more abundant clone is one base away. The conserved final phenylalanine or tryptophan is absent from the CDR3, which likely points to a read error. J is TRBJ1-1 and V is TRBV12-3 or TRBV12-4, with D possibly TRBD1 on 6 matching bases. This CDR3 has 12 residues. With 7 bases removed from V and 7 bases from J, the gap between germline ends came to 13 bases. CDR3 residues: CASTWTAIEAFS. CDR3 DNA: TGTGCCAGCACCTGGACAGCAATTGAAGCTTTCTCT.

The chain couples TRBV20-1 to TRBJ2-5, with D unclear. Looked up from germline, CDR1 is DFQATT and CDR2 is SNEGSKA (reference sequence). The CDR3 totals 14 residues. With 3 bases removed from V and 5 bases from J, the gap between germline ends came to 16 bases. The CDR3 region is CSASLTRLMETQYF. The DNA for the CDR3 is TGCAGTGCTAGTTTGACAAGATTGATGGAGACCCAGTACTTC.

In this sample, this clonotype turned up many times. This chain uses TRBV28 with TRBJ2-7; D not resolved. The CDR3 runs to 12 residues. Trimming stripped 3 bases from V and 3 bases from J, with 6 bases between. Germline CDR1 is MDHEN and CDR2 is SYDVKM. CDR3 DNA sequence: TGTGCCAGCAGTTTTCAAGACTACGAGCAGTACTTC. This sequence encodes CASSFQDYEQYF.

This clonotype was counted a few times. The gene calls are TRBV7-9 and TRBJ1-1, with a weak D call TRBD1 (6 bases). CDR1 is SEHNR and CDR2 is FQNEAQ in the germline V gene (reference sequence). Trimming stripped 4 bases from V and 5 bases from J, with 32 bases between. The CDR3 has 20 residues. This CDR3 reads CASSYPGTFPLPNGKTEAFF. The CDR3 DNA is TGTGCCAGCAGCTACCCCGGGACATTCCCGCTCCCGAACGGAAAAACTGAAGCTTTCTTT.